The 15 T cell receptor beta chains below all came from one sample that was sequenced in a study of cytomegalovirus exposure and HLA in healthy donors. The PCR used 60 Vbeta and 13 Jbeta primers. Clones were read by immunoSEQ multiplex PCR, and TCRdb kept only the in-frame ones, dropping some. The table lists approximately 150,000 clones, roughly 80% of them singletons. Specimen: PBMCs. The receptor set was obtained from a man aged 50-59 years in good health and CMV-seropositive.

The gene calls are TRBV14 and TRBJ1-2; TRBD1 is a possible D gene (6 bases). Germline assignment: CDR1 SGHDN and CDR2 FVKESK. This CDR3 contains 16 residues. Trimming shortened V by 0 bases and J by 5 bases, and 16 bases separated the two germline ends. The CDR3 coding sequence is TGTGCCAGCAGCCAAGAGACAGGACCGGCGGTTTATGGCTACACCTTC. It specifies CASSQETGPAVYGYTF.

The gene calls are TRBV18 and TRBJ1-3; no firm D call. The CDR3 runs 15 residues. Trimming stripped 6 bases from V and 1 base from J, with 13 bases between. CDR1 and CDR2 from the germline V gene are KGHSH and LQKENI. For the CDR3, the DNA is TGTGCCAGCTCCCCAATGGTAGCATCTGGAAACACCATATATTTT. Its translation is CASSPMVASGNTIYF.

Turning to this clone: Other DNA sequences in the sample encode the same CDR3. This chain links TRBV2 with TRBJ2-5; D perhaps matches TRBD2 (7 bases). Trimming took off 3 bases at V and 2 bases at J, with 10 bases between the two ends. Germline CDR1 reads SNHLY; CDR2 reads FYNNEI. The CDR3 has 14 amino acids. CDR3 region: CASSDRGGQETQYF. In nucleotides, the CDR3 is TGTGCCAGCAGTGACAGGGGAGGGCAAGAGACCCAGTACTTC.

The rearrangement uses TRBV4-2 and TRBJ1-5; 7 bases are shared with TRBD1. The V gene end was trimmed by 1 base and the J gene end by 5 bases; junction bases not matched to a gene: 8. Germline CDR1 and CDR2: LGHNA and YNFKEQ. The CDR3 is made up of 16 amino acids. CDR3 amino acids: CASSQGDSSPHQPQHF. The CDR3 nucleotides read TGTGCCAGCAGCCAAGGGGACAGTTCACCGCATCAGCCCCAGCATTTT.

The V and J genes are TRBV19 and TRBJ2-3; 7 nucleotides agree with TRBD2. The length of the CDR3 is 13 residues. Germline V CDR1 and CDR2: LNHDA, SQIVND (reference sequence). V gave up 10 bases and J gave up 1 base; unmatched junction bases: 5. Written as DNA, the CDR3 is TGTGCCACCGCGGGGGTCCGCACAGATACGCAGTATTTT. Translation: CATAGVRTDTQYF.

This clone was recorded a few times. The J gene is TRBJ1-1, the V gene TRBV10-3; 9 bases agree with TRBD1. The germline V gene has CDR1 ENHRY and CDR2 SYGVKD. V dropped 5 bases and J dropped 5; count of bases not matched to a gene: 9. The CDR3 totals 15 residues. The CDR3 DNA reads TGTGCCATCAGTCCCCAGGGACAGGGAGAAACTGAAGCTTTCTTT. Its protein product is CAISPQGQGETEAFF.

The V gene is TRBV15, the J gene TRBJ1-3, with D possibly matching TRBD1 (5 bases). The V end lost 0 bases, the J end lost 4 bases, and 7 bases lay between the germline ends. The CDR3 extends over 14 amino acids. Germline V gene data show CDR1 as LNHNV and CDR2 as YYDKDF (reference sequence). The CDR3 here is CATSREGVGNTIYF. The CDR3 bases are TGTGCCACCAGCAGAGAAGGGGTCGGAAACACCATATATTTT.

The rearrangement uses TRBV7-9 and TRBJ1-1, with D unclear. Germline CDR1 reads SEHNR; CDR2 reads FQNEAQ (reference sequence). With 3 bases removed from V and 1 base from J, the gap between germline ends came to 15 bases. The CDR3 contains 16 residues. The CDR3 protein is CASSFGSLPGNTEAFF. The DNA of the CDR3 is TGTGCCAGCAGCTTTGGATCCCTCCCAGGGAACACTGAAGCTTTCTTT. The full variable domain, rest sourced from reference TRBV7-9 and TRBJ1-1, is DTGVSQNPRHKITKRGQNVTFRCDPISEHNRLYWYRQTLGQGPEFLTYFQNEAQLEKSRLLSDRFSAERPKGSFSTLEIQRTEQGDSAMYLCASSFGSLPGNTEAFFGQGTRLTVV.

The V call is TRBV4-1, the J call TRBJ2-7, with 8 bases aligning to TRBD1. Unmatched junction bases numbered 5, after V lost 4 bases and J lost 6 bases. The CDR3 covers 13 residues. CDR1 and CDR2 from the germline V gene are MGHRA and YSYEKL. Here the CDR3 reads CASSLRDRGEQYF. Written as DNA, the CDR3 is TGCGCCAGCAGCCTAAGAGACAGGGGCGAGCAGTACTTC.

The chain couples TRBV6-1 to TRBJ2-2, with 8 bases identical to TRBD2. Germline V lookup: CDR1 MNHNS, CDR2 SASEGT. The CDR3 sequence is 16 residues long. Unmatched junction bases numbered 9, after V lost 3 bases and J lost 6 bases. This CDR3 reads CASSDHPGGASGELFF. The CDR3 nucleotides are TGTGCCAGCAGTGACCACCCGGGGGGGGCTTCCGGGGAGCTGTTTTTT.

Regarding this clone: This sample also contains other DNA sequences that code for the same CDR3. The chain carries TRBV11-2 and TRBJ1-2; 11 bases fit TRBD1. Germline trimming cut 5 bases from V and 3 bases from J; bases unmatched to any gene: 5. The CDR3 sequence is 15 residues long. From germline, CDR1 is SGHAT and CDR2 FQNNGV. The DNA for the CDR3 is TGTGCCAGCAGCCGGACAGGGGGCGCAGACTATGGCTACACCTTC. Amino acid sequence: CASSRTGGADYGYTF.

V gene TRBV5-6 combines with J gene TRBJ1-2; a weak D match, TRBD1 (5 bases). With 2 bases removed from V and 7 bases from J, the gap between germline ends came to 18 bases. The CDR3 has 15 amino acids. Germline V CDR1 and CDR2: SGHDT, YYEEEE. The CDR3 DNA sequence: TGTGCCAGCAGCTTTAGCATTTGGGGCGGCGGTGGCTACACCTTC. This encodes CASSFSIWGGGGYTF.

The rearrangement uses TRBV19 and TRBJ1-5, with 7 bases matching TRBD1. The CDR3 sequence is 16 residues long. V lost 6 bases, J lost 6 bases, and 14 bases stayed unmatched. The germline V gene has CDR1 LNHDA and CDR2 SQIVND (reference sequence). For the CDR3, the DNA is TGTGCCAGTAGAGGGGGCAGGGGAGGCCGGGGTCAGCCCCAGCATTTT. Amino acid sequence: CASRGGRGGRGQPQHF.

This chain uses TRBV6-5 with TRBJ1-2; D is undetermined. This CDR3 is built from 13 residues. V was cut by 6 bases and J by 3 bases, with 11 bases left in between. Germline-derived CDR1 and CDR2 are MNHEY and SVGAGI. Written as DNA, the CDR3 is TGTGCCAGCAGGGAGGGTTTCTACTATGGCTACACCTTC. Its translation: CASREGFYYGYTF.

The chain links TRBV19 to TRBJ1-3, with D unclear. Germline CDR1 and CDR2: LNHDA and SQIVND (reference sequence). With 10 bases removed from V and 0 bases from J, the gap between germline ends came to 16 bases. This CDR3 region has 15 residues. CDR3 bases: TGTGCCACCACATTATCCAGCGTCTCTGGAAACACCATATATTTT. It translates to CATTLSSVSGNTIYF.